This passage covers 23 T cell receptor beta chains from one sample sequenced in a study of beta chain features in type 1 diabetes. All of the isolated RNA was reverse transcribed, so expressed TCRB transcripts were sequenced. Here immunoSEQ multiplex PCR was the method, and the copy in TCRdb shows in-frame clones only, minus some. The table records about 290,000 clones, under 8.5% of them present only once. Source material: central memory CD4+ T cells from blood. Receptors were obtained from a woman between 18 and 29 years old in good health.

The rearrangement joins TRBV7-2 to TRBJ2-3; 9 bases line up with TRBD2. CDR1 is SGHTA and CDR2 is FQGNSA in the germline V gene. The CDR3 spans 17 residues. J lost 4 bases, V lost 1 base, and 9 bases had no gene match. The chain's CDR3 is CASSLVAGVLSSDTQYF. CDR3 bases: TGTGCCAGCAGCTTAGTAGCGGGGGTCCTTTCTTCAGATACGCAGTATTTT.

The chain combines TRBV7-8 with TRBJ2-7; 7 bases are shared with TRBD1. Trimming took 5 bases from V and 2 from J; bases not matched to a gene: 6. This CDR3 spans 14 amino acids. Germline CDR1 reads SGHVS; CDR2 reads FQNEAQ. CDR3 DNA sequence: TGTGCCAGCAGCCTTAGACAGGGCCCCTACGAGCAGTACGTC. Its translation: CASSLRQGPYEQYV.

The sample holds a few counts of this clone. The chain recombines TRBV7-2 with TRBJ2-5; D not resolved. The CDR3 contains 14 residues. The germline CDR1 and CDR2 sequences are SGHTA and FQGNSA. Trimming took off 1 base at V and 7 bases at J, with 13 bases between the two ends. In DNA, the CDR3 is TGTGCCAGCAGCTTAGGGCCAGCCTCGGGGACCCAGTACTTC. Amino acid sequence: CASSLGPASGTQYF.

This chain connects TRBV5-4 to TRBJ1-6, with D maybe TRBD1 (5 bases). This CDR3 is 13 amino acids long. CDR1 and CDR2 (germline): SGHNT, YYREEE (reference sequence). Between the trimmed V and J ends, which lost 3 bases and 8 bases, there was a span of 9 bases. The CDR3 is CASSSDRDSPLHF. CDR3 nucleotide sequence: TGTGCCAGCAGCTCTGACAGAGATTCACCCCTCCACTTT.

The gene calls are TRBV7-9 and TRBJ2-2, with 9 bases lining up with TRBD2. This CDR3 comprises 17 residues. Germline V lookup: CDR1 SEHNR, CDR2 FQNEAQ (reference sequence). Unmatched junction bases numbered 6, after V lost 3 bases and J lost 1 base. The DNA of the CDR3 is TGTGCCAGCAGCTTCCCCCGTAGCGGGGGGAACACCGGGGAGCTGTTTTTT. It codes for CASSFPRSGGNTGELFF.

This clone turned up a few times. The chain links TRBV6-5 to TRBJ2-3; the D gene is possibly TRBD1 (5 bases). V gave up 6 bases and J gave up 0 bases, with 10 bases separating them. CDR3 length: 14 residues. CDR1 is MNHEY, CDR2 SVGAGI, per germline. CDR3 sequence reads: CASSNRPSTDTQYF. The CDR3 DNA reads TGTGCCAGCAGCAACAGGCCTAGCACAGATACGCAGTATTTT.

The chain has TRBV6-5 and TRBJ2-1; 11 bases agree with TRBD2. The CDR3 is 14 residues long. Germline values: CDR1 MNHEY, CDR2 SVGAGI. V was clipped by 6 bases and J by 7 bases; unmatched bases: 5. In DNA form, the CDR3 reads TGTGCCAGCAGACTGGGACTAGCGGCGAATGAGCAGTTCTTC. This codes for CASRLGLAANEQFF.

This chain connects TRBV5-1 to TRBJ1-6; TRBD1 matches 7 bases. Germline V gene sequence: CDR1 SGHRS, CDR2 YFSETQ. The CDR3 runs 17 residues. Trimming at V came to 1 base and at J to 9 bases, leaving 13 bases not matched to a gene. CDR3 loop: CASSLRAGQRDVSPLHF. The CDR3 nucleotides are TGCGCCAGCAGCTTGCGTGCGGGACAGCGGGATGTTTCACCCCTCCACTTT.

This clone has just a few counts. The CDR3 DNA follows: TGTGCCAGCAGTGAATATTCAGGAGATACGCAGTATTTT. Translating gives CASSEYSGDTQYF. This chain uses TRBV25-1 with TRBJ2-3, with D uncertain. Trimming removed 0 bases at V and 5 bases at J, with 6 bases between. The germline V gene encodes CDR1 MGHDK and CDR2 SYGVNS. The CDR3 has 13 residues.

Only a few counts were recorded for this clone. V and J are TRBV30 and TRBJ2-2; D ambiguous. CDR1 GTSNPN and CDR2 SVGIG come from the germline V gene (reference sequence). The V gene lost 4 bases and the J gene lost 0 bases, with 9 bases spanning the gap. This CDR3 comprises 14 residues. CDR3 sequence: CAWKGRTNTGELFF. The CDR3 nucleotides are TGTGCCTGGAAGGGCAGGACGAACACCGGGGAGCTGTTTTTT.

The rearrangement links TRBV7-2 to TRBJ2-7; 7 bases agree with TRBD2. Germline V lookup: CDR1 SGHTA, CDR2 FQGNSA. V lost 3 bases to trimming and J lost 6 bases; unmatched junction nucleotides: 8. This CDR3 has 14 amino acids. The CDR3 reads CASSLKGGAVEQYV. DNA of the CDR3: TGTGCCAGCAGCTTGAAGGGAGGGGCGGTCGAGCAGTACGTC.

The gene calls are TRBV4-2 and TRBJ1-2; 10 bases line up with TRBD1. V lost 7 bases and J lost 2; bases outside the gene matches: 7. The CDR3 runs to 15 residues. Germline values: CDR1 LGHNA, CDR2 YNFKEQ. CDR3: CASTLGQGENYGYTF. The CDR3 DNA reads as TGTGCCAGCACCCTAGGACAGGGGGAAAACTATGGCTACACCTTC.

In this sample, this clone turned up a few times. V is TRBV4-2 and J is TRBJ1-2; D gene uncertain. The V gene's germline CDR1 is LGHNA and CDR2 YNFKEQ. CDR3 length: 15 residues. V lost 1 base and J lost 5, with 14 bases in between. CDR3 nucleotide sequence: TGTGCCAGCAGCCAAGGGGTGACATTTGGTTATGGCTACACCTTC. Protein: CASSQGVTFGYGYTF.

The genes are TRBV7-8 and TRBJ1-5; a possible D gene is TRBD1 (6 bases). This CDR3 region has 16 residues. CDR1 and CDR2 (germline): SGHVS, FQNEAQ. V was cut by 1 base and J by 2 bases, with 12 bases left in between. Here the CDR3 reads CASSLDTGSGNQPQHF. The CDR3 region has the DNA TGTGCCAGCAGCTTAGATACAGGGAGTGGCAATCAGCCCCAGCATTTT.

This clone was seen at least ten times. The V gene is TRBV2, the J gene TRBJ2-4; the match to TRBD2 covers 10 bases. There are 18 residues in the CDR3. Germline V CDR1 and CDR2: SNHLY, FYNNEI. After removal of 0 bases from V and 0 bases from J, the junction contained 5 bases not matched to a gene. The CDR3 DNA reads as TGTGCCAGCAGTGAAGCGCGGGGACTAGCGTTAGCCAAAAACATTCAGTACTTC. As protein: CASSEARGLALAKNIQYF.

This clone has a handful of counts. CDR3 nucleotides: TGTGCCAGCAGCTCAACTTTACAGGGGGCGCTTAATGAGCAGTTCTTC. The encoded protein is CASSSTLQGALNEQFF. The chain combines TRBV7-8 with TRBJ2-1, with TRBD1 matching 9 bases. The CDR3 consists of 16 residues. V shed 4 bases and J 7 bases; nucleotides not matched to a gene: 11. Germline assignment: CDR1 SGHVS and CDR2 FQNEAQ.

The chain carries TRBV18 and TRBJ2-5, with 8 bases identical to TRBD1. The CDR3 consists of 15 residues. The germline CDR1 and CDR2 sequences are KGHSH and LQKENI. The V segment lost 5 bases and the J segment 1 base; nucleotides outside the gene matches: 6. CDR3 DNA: TGTGCCAGCTCAGCCAGACAGGGGTTCCAAGAGACCCAGTACTTC. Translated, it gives CASSARQGFQETQYF.

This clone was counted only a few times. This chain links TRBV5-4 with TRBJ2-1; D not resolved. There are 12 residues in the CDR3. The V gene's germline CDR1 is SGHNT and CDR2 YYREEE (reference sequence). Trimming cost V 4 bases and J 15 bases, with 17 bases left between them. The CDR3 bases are TGTGCCAGCAGCCAAAACGGACGGCCTGCGTTCTTC. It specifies CASSQNGRPAFF.

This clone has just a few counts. CDR3 nucleotides: TGTGCCAGTAGCCCCGGAGGGGCCGGGGTGAAGAACACCGGGGAGCTGTTTTTT. Encoded protein: CASSPGGAGVKNTGELFF. The V and J genes are TRBV19 and TRBJ2-2, with a tentative D call TRBD2 (6 bases). The CDR3 spans 18 residues. V gave up 6 bases and J gave up 1 base, with 21 bases separating them. Germline assignment: CDR1 LNHDA and CDR2 SQIVND (reference sequence).

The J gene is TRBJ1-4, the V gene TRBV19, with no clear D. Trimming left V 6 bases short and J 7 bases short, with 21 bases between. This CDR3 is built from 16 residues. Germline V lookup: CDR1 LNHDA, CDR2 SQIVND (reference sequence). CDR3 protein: CASSMGTQSSPEKLFF. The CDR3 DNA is TGTGCCAGTAGCATGGGAACTCAATCGTCCCCTGAAAAACTGTTTTTT.

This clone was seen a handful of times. CDR3 protein: CASSLLPYGYTF. CDR3 bases: TGTGCCAGCAGCTTGCTGCCCTATGGCTACACCTTC. The V and J genes are TRBV5-6 and TRBJ1-2; no reliable D call. CDR3 size: 12 residues. Germline V gene data show CDR1 as SGHDT and CDR2 as YYEEEE. V lost 1 base, J lost 4 bases, and 5 bases lay in between. The full variable domain, rest sourced from reference TRBV5-6 and TRBJ1-2, is DAGVTQSPTHLIKTRGQQVTLRCSPKSGHDTVSWYQQALGQGPQFIFQYYEEEERQRGNFPDRFSGHQFPNYSSELNVNALLLGDSALYLCASSLLPYGYTFGSGTRLTVV.

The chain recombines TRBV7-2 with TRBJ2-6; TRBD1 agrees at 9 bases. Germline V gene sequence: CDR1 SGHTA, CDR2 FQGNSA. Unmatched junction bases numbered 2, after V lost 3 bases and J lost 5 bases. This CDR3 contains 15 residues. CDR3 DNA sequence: TGTGCCAGCAGCTTTGGGACAGGGAGGGCCAACGTCCTGACTTTC. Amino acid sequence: CASSFGTGRANVLTF.

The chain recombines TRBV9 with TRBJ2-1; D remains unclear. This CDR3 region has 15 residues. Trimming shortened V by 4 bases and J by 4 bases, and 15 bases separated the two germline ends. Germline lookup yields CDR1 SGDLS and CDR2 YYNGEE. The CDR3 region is CASSQRGAPYNEQFF. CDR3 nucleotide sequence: TGTGCCAGCAGCCAGCGAGGAGCACCTTACAATGAGCAGTTCTTC.